These 31 T cell receptor beta chains share one sample of origin, sequenced in a study of blood T cell repertoires in COVID-19. TCRdb's table, derived via immunoSEQ multiplex PCR, lists solely in-frame clones and lacks some. The table has approximately 85,000 clones, about nine tenths seen once; the top ten hold under 1.1%. Sequenced material: peripheral blood. The receptor source for this set is a woman in her forties or fifties in a cohort sampled during active COVID-19.

The chain employs TRBV5-1 and TRBJ2-1; tentative D call: TRBD2 (6 bases). V lost 2 bases and J 7 bases, leaving 13 bases between the germline ends. The CDR3 is 14 amino acids. CDR1 is SGHRS and CDR2 is YFSETQ in the germline V gene. CDR3 sequence reads: CASSFTSGGNEQFF. CDR3 in DNA: TGCGCCAGCAGCTTTACCTCTGGGGGGAATGAGCAGTTCTTC.

The rearrangement joins TRBV29-1 to TRBJ2-2; D is unclear. The CDR3 totals 14 residues. The V end was cut by 4 bases, the J end by 0 bases, with 9 bases between. The germline V gene has CDR1 SQVTM and CDR2 ANQGSEA. CDR3 DNA: TGCAGCGTTGTGCAGGATTCGAACACCGGGGAGCTGTTTTTT. It yields the protein CSVVQDSNTGELFF.

V usage is TRBV11-3 and J usage is TRBJ2-1; 8 positions agree with TRBD1. Germline CDR1 SGHNT, CDR2 YENEEA. The CDR3 covers 18 residues. V was pared by 2 bases and J by 6 bases, with 15 bases of the junction left unmatched. The CDR3 region is CASSLTGSLRDRFNEQFF. The CDR3 region has the DNA TGTGCCAGCAGCTTAACGGGGTCCCTCCGGGACAGGTTCAATGAGCAGTTCTTC.

This clone has just a few counts. The gene calls are TRBV9 and TRBJ2-2; possibly TRBD2 for D (5 bases). The V and J ends lost 4 bases and 0 bases respectively, with 13 bases between them. The CDR3 has 16 amino acids. Germline assignment: CDR1 SGDLS and CDR2 YYNGEE. For the CDR3, the DNA is TGTGCCAGCAGCACCCGGGAACCCGCGAACACCGGGGAGCTGTTTTTT. Its translation: CASSTREPANTGELFF. Full variable domain (rest looked up from reference TRBV9 and TRBJ2-2): DSGVTQTPKHLITATGQRVTLRCSPRSGDLSVYWYQQSLDQGLQFLIQYYNGEERAKGNILERFSAQQFPDLHSELNLSSLELGDSALYFCASSTREPANTGELFFGEGSRLTVL.

The rearrangement joins TRBV5-1 to TRBJ2-1, with TRBD2 matching 8 bases. The ends lost 4 bases at V and 7 bases at J; junction bases unmatched: 13. In germline, CDR1 is SGHRS, CDR2 YFSETQ. CDR3 length: 16 residues. CDR3 coding DNA: TGCGCCAGCAGCCCACCCCCAGCGGGAGCCCAGAATGAGCAGTTCTTC. Its translation is CASSPPPAGAQNEQFF.

The chain carries TRBV9 and TRBJ2-1; 9 bases fit TRBD2. Germline V gene sequence: CDR1 SGDLS, CDR2 YYNGEE. The CDR3 extends over 15 amino acids. With V trimmed by 4 bases and J by 8 bases, 10 bases remained unmatched. CDR3 region: CASSRTSDRSHEQFF. The CDR3 nucleotides read TGTGCCAGCAGCCGGACTAGCGACCGGAGCCATGAGCAGTTCTTC.

Only one count was recorded for this clone. The chain couples TRBV29-1 to TRBJ1-2; no reliable D call. The germline gives CDR1 SQVTM, CDR2 ANQGSEA. Trimming left V 6 bases short and J 6 bases short, with 23 bases between. CDR3 length: 15 amino acids. CDR3 in DNA: TGCAGCGTCCCGATTGAGGGCAGGACGTCTGATGGCTACACCTTC. It translates to CSVPIEGRTSDGYTF.

The rearrangement joins TRBV27 to TRBJ2-3; 8 positions match TRBD2. Germline V gives CDR1 MNHEY, CDR2 SMNVEV (reference sequence). This CDR3 comprises 14 residues. Unmatched junction bases numbered 6, after V lost 7 bases and J lost 3 bases. The CDR3 bases are TGTGCCAGCATGGAACTAGCGGTGACAGATACGCAGTATTTT. Amino acids: CASMELAVTDTQYF.

The chain employs TRBV18 and TRBJ1-6; D unclear. V was pared by 0 bases and J by 10 bases, with 16 bases between. CDR1 KGHSH and CDR2 LQKENI come from the germline V gene. The length of the CDR3 is 16 residues. CDR3 in amino acids: CASSPPGEGGGSPLHF. CDR3 DNA sequence: TGTGCCAGCTCACCACCGGGCGAAGGTGGAGGCTCACCCCTCCACTTT.

The chain has TRBV28 and TRBJ2-7; TRBD1 might be the D (6 bases). CDR3 size: 14 residues. Trimming pared 4 bases from V and 5 bases from J, leaving 15 bases between. The germline V gene has CDR1 MDHEN and CDR2 SYDVKM. The CDR3 DNA is TGTGCCAGCAGTTCAGGACAGAGCTCTGACGAGCAGTACTTC. Protein sequence: CASSSGQSSDEQYF. Supplemented by reference TRBV28 and TRBJ2-7, the full variable domain reads DVKVTQSSRYLVKRTGEKVFLECVQDMDHENMFWYRQDPGLGLRLIYFSYDVKMKEKGDIPEGYSVSREKKERFSLILESASTNQTSMYLCASSSGQSSDEQYFGPGTRLTVT.

This clone was seen a few times. The rearrangement joins TRBV7-3 to TRBJ2-2; 11 positions agree with TRBD1. This CDR3 is 16 amino acids long. V lost 5 bases to trimming and J lost 3 bases; unmatched junction nucleotides: 5. The V gene's germline CDR1 is SGHTA and CDR2 FQGTGA. The CDR3 DNA reads TGTGCCAGCAGCGTGTCGGGACAGGGGGACACCGGGGAGCTGTTTTTT. Encoded protein: CASSVSGQGDTGELFF.

This clone was observed a handful of times. The chain links TRBV6-1 to TRBJ2-3; D ambiguous. Per germline, CDR1 MNHNS and CDR2 SASEGT. V dropped 2 bases and J dropped 0 bases, with 6 bases sitting between them. The CDR3 loop spans 14 amino acids. This chain's CDR3 is CASSESPSTDTQYF. The CDR3, as DNA: TGTGCCAGCAGTGAATCCCCTAGCACAGATACGCAGTATTTT.

The chain uses TRBV7-8 and TRBJ2-1; the match to TRBD1 covers 10 bases. Germline assignment: CDR1 SGHVS and CDR2 FQNEAQ. The CDR3 runs to 14 residues. J gave up 8 bases and V 8 bases, and 9 bases lay outside the gene matches. CDR3 DNA sequence: TGTGCCAGCCTCCTGGGGGGACAGGGGTATGAGCAGTTCTTC. Translating it yields CASLLGGQGYEQFF.

J is TRBJ2-7 and V is TRBV10-3; 7 positions match TRBD1. Trimming removed 8 bases from V and 7 bases from J; junction bases left unmatched: 11. Per the germline V gene, CDR1 is ENHRY and CDR2 is SYGVKD. This CDR3 is 13 amino acids long. CDR3 region: CAIRKGAIDEQYF. CDR3 nucleotide sequence: TGTGCCATCCGTAAGGGGGCAATAGATGAGCAGTACTTC.

This chain connects TRBV28 to TRBJ1-1, with 8 bases fitting TRBD1. The CDR3 extends over 12 amino acids. Germline V gene lookup returns CDR1 MDHEN and CDR2 SYDVKM. V trimming: 3 bases; J trimming: 8 bases; junction bases outside the gene matches: 2. The DNA for the CDR3 is TGTGCCAGCAGTTTTAGACAGGGGGAAGCTTTCTTT. Translation: CASSFRQGEAFF.

The chain carries TRBV7-2 and TRBJ2-2, with 12 bases aligning to TRBD2. CDR1 is SGHTA and CDR2 is FQGNSA in the germline V gene. The ends lost 7 bases at V and 7 bases at J; junction bases unmatched: 10. The CDR3 contains 16 residues. The CDR3, as DNA: TGTGCCAGCACCCAGTGGGCTAGCGGGAGGGTCGGGGAGCTGTTTTTT. Protein product: CASTQWASGRVGELFF.

The rearrangement uses TRBV9 and TRBJ2-1; TRBD2 matches 8 bases. CDR1 SGDLS and CDR2 YYNGEE come from the germline V gene. With V trimmed by 1 base and J by 4 bases, 4 bases remained unmatched. This CDR3 is built from 15 residues. In DNA, the CDR3 is TGTGCCAGCAGCGTAACGGGGGGGTGGTACAATGAGCAGTTCTTC. It codes for CASSVTGGWYNEQFF.

CDR3 nucleotide sequence: TGTGCCAGCAGCCCGGGTGCGAACACTGAAGCTTTCTTT. Translation gives CASSPGANTEAFF. The chain carries TRBV3-1 (or the pseudogene TRBV3-2) and TRBJ1-1; D not certain. V lost 4 bases and J 1 base, leaving 7 bases between the germline ends. Looked up from germline, CDR1 is LGHDT and CDR2 is YNNKEL (reference sequence). This CDR3 region has 13 residues.

The chain carries TRBV24-1 and TRBJ2-7; TRBD1 matches 9 bases. Per germline, CDR1 KGHDR and CDR2 SFDVKD. The junction had 2 bases not matched to a gene; V was cut back by 2 bases and J by 1 base. The CDR3 spans 15 residues. The CDR3 region is CATSDSGQGSYEQYF. The CDR3 coding sequence is TGTGCCACCAGTGATTCGGGACAGGGATCCTACGAGCAGTACTTC.

The chain uses TRBV19 and TRBJ2-1; 11 positions match TRBD2. Unmatched junction bases numbered 10, after V lost 5 bases and J lost 7 bases. Per germline, CDR1 LNHDA and CDR2 SQIVND (reference sequence). The CDR3 contains 16 residues. In DNA, the CDR3 is TGTGCCAGTAGTTCCCCGGGACTAGCGGTTCTGAATGAGCAGTTCTTC. This gives the protein CASSSPGLAVLNEQFF.

V gene TRBV9 combines with J gene TRBJ1-5; TRBD1 is a possible D gene (5 bases). The germline V gene encodes CDR1 SGDLS and CDR2 YYNGEE. V was trimmed by 0 bases and J by 0 bases, leaving 7 bases between them. The CDR3 consists of 15 residues. The CDR3 reads CASSVGQYSNQPQHF. The CDR3, as DNA: TGTGCCAGCAGCGTAGGACAGTATAGCAATCAGCCCCAGCATTTT. Combining the CDR3 with reference TRBV9 and TRBJ1-5 gives the whole variable domain DSGVTQTPKHLITATGQRVTLRCSPRSGDLSVYWYQQSLDQGLQFLIQYYNGEERAKGNILERFSAQQFPDLHSELNLSSLELGDSALYFCASSVGQYSNQPQHFGDGTRLSIL.

Note on this clone: The germline gene is not matched at one end of the junction; a read error may be the cause. The chain carries TRBV10-1 and TRBJ2-1; 8 bases map to TRBD2. This CDR3 comprises 13 residues. From germline, CDR1 is WNHNN and CDR2 SYGVQD (reference sequence). The CDR3: CASSESHSGSRLF. CDR3 DNA sequence: TGCGCCAGCAGTGAGTCCCACAGCGGGAGCCGACTCTTC.

The rearrangement links TRBV27 to TRBJ2-1; 10 nucleotides align to TRBD2. The CDR3 totals 14 residues. The V and J ends lost 8 bases and 10 bases, in that order; junction bases with no gene match: 11. Germline lookup yields CDR1 MNHEY and CDR2 SMNVEV (reference sequence). The CDR3 nucleotides read TGTGCCAGCCTGGGGACTAGCGCCCTCGGGGAGCAGTTCTTC. It is translated as CASLGTSALGEQFF.

The chain is built from TRBV7-9 and TRBJ1-2, with D hard to call. V lost 0 bases, J lost 8 bases, and 4 bases lay in between. Germline-derived CDR1 and CDR2 are SEHNR and FQNEAQ (reference sequence). CDR3 length equals 11 residues. CDR3 residues: CASSLAQGYTF. The CDR3 bases are TGTGCCAGCAGCTTAGCGCAGGGCTACACCTTC.

The rearrangement links TRBV10-2 to TRBJ1-6; D gene ambiguous. The germline V gene encodes CDR1 WSHSY and CDR2 SAAADI. V lost 3 bases and J lost 11, with 11 bases in between. CDR3 length: 13 residues. The CDR3 DNA follows: TGCGCCAGCAGTGACGGAGCGATAACACCCCTCCACTTT. Amino acid sequence: CASSDGAITPLHF.

This clone was recorded once. V usage is TRBV6-5 and J usage is TRBJ1-4; D uncertain. The CDR3 has 12 amino acids. V was cut by 6 bases and J by 6 bases, with 8 bases left in between. Germline values: CDR1 MNHEY, CDR2 SVGAGI. In nucleotides, the CDR3 is TGTGCCAGCAGCTCGTCCCATGAAAAACTGTTTTTT. Its protein product is CASSSSHEKLFF.

The rearrangement links TRBV5-1 to TRBJ1-4; D unresolved. This CDR3 region has 14 residues. CDR1 and CDR2 from the germline V gene are SGHRS and YFSETQ. The V end lost 1 base, the J end lost 0 bases, and 4 bases lay between the germline ends. This CDR3 is CASSLTTTNEKLFF. CDR3 bases: TGCGCCAGCAGCTTGACAACAACTAATGAAAAACTGTTTTTT.

This sequence joins TRBV5-6 and TRBJ1-2; TRBD1 is a possible D gene (6 bases). CDR1 and CDR2 (germline): SGHDT, YYEEEE. The CDR3 totals 18 residues. V was clipped by 2 bases and J by 6 bases, with 26 bases between them. CDR3 bases: TGTGCCAGCAGCTTATATGGGACAAAAAACTTTCTCGAGGATGGCTACACCTTC. Translating it yields CASSLYGTKNFLEDGYTF.

The chain is built from TRBV5-1 and TRBJ1-2; a possible D gene is TRBD1 (5 bases). The CDR3 consists of 15 residues. Germline V lookup: CDR1 SGHRS, CDR2 YFSETQ. Deletions cut 3 bases from V and 6 bases from J, with 18 bases between. The CDR3: CASSSTSGGEDGYTF. For the CDR3, the DNA is TGCGCCAGCAGCTCCACATCCGGGGGTGAGGATGGCTACACCTTC.

This clone appeared a few times. The V call is TRBV6-5, the J call TRBJ1-1, with TRBD1 matching 9 bases. The germline V gene encodes CDR1 MNHEY and CDR2 SVGAGI. The CDR3 contains 15 residues. V gave up 6 bases and J gave up 3 bases; unmatched junction bases: 8. The DNA for the CDR3 is TGTGCCAGCAGGGGACAGGGCGCGGGTGACACTGAAGCTTTCTTT. Translated: CASRGQGAGDTEAFF.

This clone was seen once. The V call is TRBV5-1, the J call TRBJ2-3; D is perhaps TRBD1 (5 bases). V was shortened by 2 bases and J by 0 bases, with 7 bases between the two germline ends. Per the germline V gene, CDR1 is SGHRS and CDR2 is YFSETQ. The CDR3 has 14 amino acids. In DNA form, the CDR3 reads TGCGCCAGCAGCTTACAGGCTAGCACAGATACGCAGTATTTT. Translated: CASSLQASTDTQYF.